The 23 T cell receptor beta chains below were found in one sample sequenced in a study of blood T cell repertoires in COVID-19. Repertoires were generated with immunoSEQ multiplex PCR, while TCRdb's copy carries only in-frame clones and drops some. Of 300,000 or so clones listed, approximately 85% are singletons. Sequencing used peripheral blood. Receptors were obtained from a woman in her forties or fifties with acute or convalescent COVID-19.

The chain is built from TRBV7-9 and TRBJ2-1; D is perhaps TRBD1 (6 bases). Deletions cut 7 bases from V and 6 bases from J, with 16 bases between. The germline V gene has CDR1 SEHNR and CDR2 FQNEAQ (reference sequence). This CDR3 has 14 amino acids. The CDR3 here is CASTRDQGGNEQFF. CDR3 sequence (DNA): TGTGCCAGCACCCGGGACCAAGGGGGCAATGAGCAGTTCTTC.

V usage is TRBV4-1 and J usage is TRBJ2-7; 11 bases are shared with TRBD2. The junction had 1 base not matched to a gene; V was cut back by 4 bases and J by 2 bases. This CDR3 comprises 14 residues. CDR1 and CDR2 (germline): MGHRA, YSYEKL. Written as DNA, the CDR3 is TGCGCCAGCAGCCCGACTAGCGGGGCCTACGAGCAGTACTTC. Translated: CASSPTSGAYEQYF.

The gene calls are TRBV5-4 and TRBJ2-7, with TRBD1 matching 11 bases. CDR3 length equals 15 residues. Germline V gene lookup returns CDR1 SGHNT and CDR2 YYREEE (reference sequence). After removal of 4 bases from V and 3 bases from J, the junction contained 6 bases not matched to a gene. In DNA, the CDR3 is TGTGCCAGCAGCCCACGGACAGGGGGCGTCTACGAGCAGTACTTC. It yields the protein CASSPRTGGVYEQYF. The whole variable domain, remainder taken from reference TRBV5-4 and TRBJ2-7, is ETGVTQSPTHLIKTRGQQVTLRCSSQSGHNTVSWYQQALGQGPQFIFQYYREEENGRGNFPPRFSGLQFPNYSSELNVNALELDDSALYLCASSPRTGGVYEQYFGPGTRLTVT.

This sequence joins TRBV15 and TRBJ2-7; D might be TRBD1 (5 bases). CDR1 LNHNV and CDR2 YYDKDF come from the germline V gene (reference sequence). Trimming pared 3 bases from V and 12 bases from J, leaving 18 bases between. CDR3 length: 13 amino acids. CDR3 bases: TGTGCCACCAGCAGTCGACGAGACAGTCCTCGGTACTTC. Protein sequence: CATSSRRDSPRYF. The variable domain in full, completed from reference TRBV15 and TRBJ2-7, reads DAMVIQNPRYQVTQFGKPVTLSCSQTLNHNVMYWYQQKSSQAPKLLFHYYDKDFNNEADTPDNFQSRRPNTSFCFLDIRSPGLGDTAMYLCATSSRRDSPRYFGPGTRLTVT.

Concerning this clone itself: This specimen includes other DNA sequences encoding the same CDR3. J is TRBJ1-1 and V is TRBV18, with TRBD1 matching over 7 bases. V was clipped by 3 bases and J by 3 bases; unmatched bases: 1. CDR1 is KGHSH and CDR2 is LQKENI in the germline V gene. The CDR3 extends over 13 amino acids. Here the CDR3 DNA reads TGTGCCAGCTCACCTGACAGGGACACTGAAGCTTTCTTT. This gives the protein CASSPDRDTEAFF.

Of note for this clone: A read error is likely, as this CDR3 ends without the conserved phenylalanine or tryptophan. The limits of the CDR3 on the DNA are not certain, so only TCRdb's listed CDR3 is given. The chain uses TRBV5-3 and TRBJ1-2; TRBD1 was called by the table and not checked on the DNA. TRBV5-3 is an open reading frame, and its role is uncertain. From its first to its last residue, the CDR3 has 10 amino acids. This CDR3 reads CARSTRTVGP.

On this clone: The sample carries other DNA sequences with the same CDR3. The V and J genes are TRBV5-1 and TRBJ2-1, with D possibly TRBD1 on 6 matching bases. V shed 2 bases and J shed 6 bases, with 6 bases lying between them. CDR1 SGHRS and CDR2 YFSETQ come from the germline V gene. There are 12 residues in the CDR3. CDR3 loop: CASSLQGNEQFF. CDR3 nucleotides: TGCGCCAGCAGCTTACAGGGCAATGAGCAGTTCTTC.

The chain is built from TRBV30 and TRBJ2-7, with a tentative D call TRBD2 (5 bases). The germline V and J ends were trimmed by 6 bases and 0 bases, with 6 bases remaining between them. The CDR3 contains 11 residues. Per germline, CDR1 GTSNPN and CDR2 SVGIG (reference sequence). CDR3: CACRGSYEQYF. The CDR3 nucleotides are TGTGCCTGCCGGGGCTCCTACGAGCAGTACTTC.

The chain has TRBV6-4 and TRBJ1-2, with 7 bases matching TRBD1. The germline gives CDR1 MRHNA, CDR2 SNTAGT. V lost 6 bases, J lost 7 bases, and 8 bases stayed unmatched. The CDR3 has 13 residues. This CDR3 reads CASSAETGFGYTF. CDR3 nucleotides: TGTGCCAGCAGCGCTGAGACAGGGTTTGGCTACACCTTC.

The chain uses TRBV28 and TRBJ2-7; 9 bases fit TRBD2. The CDR3 is 15 residues long. Germline V CDR1 and CDR2: MDHEN, SYDVKM. V was clipped by 3 bases and J by 7 bases; unmatched bases: 10. The CDR3: CASSLPSGRTPEQYF. The CDR3 region has the DNA TGTGCCAGCAGTTTGCCCAGCGGGAGGACGCCAGAGCAGTACTTC.

The chain links TRBV11-3 to TRBJ2-7, with 8 bases fitting TRBD1. Trimming at V came to 5 bases and at J to 1 base, leaving 10 bases not matched to a gene. This CDR3 has 16 residues. CDR1 and CDR2 from the germline V gene are SGHNT and YENEEA. CDR3 nucleotides: TGTGCCAGCAGCATATCCGGGACAGGTGAGTCCTACGAGCAGTACTTC. The encoded protein is CASSISGTGESYEQYF.

The chain has TRBV9 and TRBJ2-2; D might be TRBD2 (6 bases). V gave up 7 bases and J gave up 5 bases, with 12 bases separating them. Germline CDR1 reads SGDLS; CDR2 reads YYNGEE. This CDR3 comprises 13 residues. The CDR3 protein is CASSLGRTGELFF. CDR3 nucleotide sequence: TGTGCCAGCTCGCTCGGGAGAACCGGGGAGCTGTTTTTT.

The chain combines TRBV27 with TRBJ1-6, with 8 bases lining up with TRBD1. The CDR3 runs 10 residues. With 6 bases clipped from V and 16 bases from J, the junction kept 2 bases outside the gene matches. The germline V gene has CDR1 MNHEY and CDR2 SMNVEV (reference sequence). The DNA of the CDR3 is TGTGCCAGCAGGGACAGGGAGCTCCACTTT. This sequence encodes CASRDRELHF.

This chain connects TRBV28 to TRBJ2-7; 8 bases fit TRBD2. This CDR3 contains 16 residues. The V gene end was trimmed by 5 bases and the J gene end by 3 bases; junction bases not matched to a gene: 12. Per germline, CDR1 MDHEN and CDR2 SYDVKM. The CDR3 region is CASSPSLLAGNYEQYF. CDR3 in DNA: TGTGCCAGCAGTCCGAGTTTGTTAGCGGGAAACTACGAGCAGTACTTC. The full variable domain, in which reference TRBV28 and TRBJ2-7 provide the parts outside the CDR3, is DVKVTQSSRYLVKRTGEKVFLECVQDMDHENMFWYRQDPGLGLRLIYFSYDVKMKEKGDIPEGYSVSREKKERFSLILESASTNQTSMYLCASSPSLLAGNYEQYFGPGTRLTVT.

The count of this clone is one. The chain links TRBV28 to TRBJ2-5; no clear D. From germline, CDR1 is MDHEN and CDR2 SYDVKM. This CDR3 has 14 amino acids. Trimming removed 3 bases from V and 2 bases from J, with 10 bases in between. The CDR3 sequence is CASSFWYSQETQYF. The CDR3 DNA reads as TGTGCCAGCAGTTTCTGGTACAGTCAAGAGACCCAGTACTTC.

This clone was counted only a few times. The J gene is TRBJ1-6, the V gene TRBV9; weak D call: TRBD1 (5 bases). The germline V gene has CDR1 SGDLS and CDR2 YYNGEE. The V end lost 0 bases, the J end lost 14 bases, and 15 bases lay between the germline ends. The CDR3 is 14 residues long. CDR3 bases: TGTGCCAGCAGCGTAGAGGGAGTCGGGGGTACCCTCCACTTT. It is translated as CASSVEGVGGTLHF.

This chain uses TRBV28 with TRBJ1-5; weak D call: TRBD1 (6 bases). Germline CDR1 is MDHEN and CDR2 is SYDVKM. The germline V and J ends were trimmed by 5 bases and 2 bases, with 13 bases remaining between them. The CDR3 sequence is 15 residues long. As DNA, the CDR3 is TGTGCCAGCAGTCGACGGGGGGCTGGCAATCAGCCCCAGCATTTT. Protein product: CASSRRGAGNQPQHF.

The chain is built from TRBV27 and TRBJ2-2, with TRBD2 matching over 7 bases. Germline trimming cut 2 bases from V and 6 bases from J; bases unmatched to any gene: 9. The CDR3 is 16 amino acids. Germline V CDR1 and CDR2: MNHEY, SMNVEV (reference sequence). The CDR3 nucleotides are TGTGCCAGCAGTTTAGTTGGGACTACCGTCGCCGGGGAGCTGTTTTTT. Encoded protein: CASSLVGTTVAGELFF.

The chain combines TRBV7-2 with TRBJ1-5; D not resolved. The CDR3 loop spans 12 amino acids. CDR1 and CDR2 (germline): SGHTA, FQGNSA. Trimming pared 5 bases from V and 9 bases from J, leaving 11 bases between. The CDR3 nucleotides are TGTGCCAGCAGCCCTGACCGCGGGCCCCAGCATTTT. Amino acids: CASSPDRGPQHF.

The V gene is TRBV13, the J gene TRBJ2-5, with TRBD2 identical over 14 bases. The germline gives CDR1 PRHDT, CDR2 FYEKMQ (reference sequence). The length of the CDR3 is 18 residues. V shed 3 bases and J 1 base; nucleotides not matched to a gene: 7. CDR3 in amino acids: CASSLLGTSGRSQETQYF. The CDR3 nucleotides read TGTGCCAGCAGCTTGTTAGGGACTAGCGGGAGATCCCAAGAGACCCAGTACTTC.

This rearrangement joins TRBV11-3 to TRBJ2-5; TRBD2 matches at 13 bases. V trimming: 4 bases; J trimming: 4 bases; junction bases outside the gene matches: 6. There are 16 residues in the CDR3. The germline V gene encodes CDR1 SGHNT and CDR2 YENEEA. In DNA form, the CDR3 reads TGTGCCAGCAGCTCAAGGACTAGCGGGAGTCTAGAGACCCAGTACTTC. Translated: CASSSRTSGSLETQYF. Based on the CDR3 plus reference TRBV11-3 and TRBJ2-5, the full variable domain is EAGVVQSPRYKIIEKKQPVAFWCNPISGHNTLYWYLQNLGQGPELLIRYENEEAVDDSQLPKDRFSAERLKGVDSTLKIQPAELGDSAVYLCASSSRTSGSLETQYFGPGTRLLVL.

V usage is TRBV7-9 and J usage is TRBJ1-1, with D unresolved. CDR3 size: 16 residues. Germline CDR1 and CDR2: SEHNR and FQNEAQ (reference sequence). Trimming cost V 5 bases and J 0 bases, with 16 bases left between them. The CDR3 DNA follows: TGTGCCAGCAGCGCGCAGATTCCAGGATTGAACACTGAAGCTTTCTTT. It encodes CASSAQIPGLNTEAFF. Combining the CDR3 with reference TRBV7-9 and TRBJ1-1 gives the whole variable domain DTGVSQNPRHKITKRGQNVTFRCDPISEHNRLYWYRQTLGQGPEFLTYFQNEAQLEKSRLLSDRFSAERPKGSFSTLEIQRTEQGDSAMYLCASSAQIPGLNTEAFFGQGTRLTVV.

The chain is built from TRBV28 and TRBJ1-5; D unclear. The CDR3 totals 12 residues. Per the germline V gene, CDR1 is MDHEN and CDR2 is SYDVKM. V lost 4 bases to trimming and J lost 3 bases, with 4 bases between them. In nucleotides, the CDR3 is TGTGCCAGCAGTTGGGCCAATCAGCCCCAGCATTTT. As protein: CASSWANQPQHF.